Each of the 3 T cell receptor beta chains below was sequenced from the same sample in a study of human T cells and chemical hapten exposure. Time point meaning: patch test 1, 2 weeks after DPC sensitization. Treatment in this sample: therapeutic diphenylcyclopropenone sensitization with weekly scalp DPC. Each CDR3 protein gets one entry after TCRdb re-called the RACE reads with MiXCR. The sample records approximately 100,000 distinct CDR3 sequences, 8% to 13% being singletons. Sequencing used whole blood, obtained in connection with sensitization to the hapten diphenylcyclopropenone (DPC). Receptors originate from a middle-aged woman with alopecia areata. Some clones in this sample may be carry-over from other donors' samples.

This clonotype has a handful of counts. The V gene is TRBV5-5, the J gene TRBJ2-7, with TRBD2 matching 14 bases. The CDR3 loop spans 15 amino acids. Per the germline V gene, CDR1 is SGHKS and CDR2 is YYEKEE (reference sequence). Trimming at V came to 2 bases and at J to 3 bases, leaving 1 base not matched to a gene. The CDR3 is CASSLGLAGGYEQYF. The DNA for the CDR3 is TGTGCCAGCAGCTTAGGACTAGCGGGAGGCTACGAGCAGTACTTC.

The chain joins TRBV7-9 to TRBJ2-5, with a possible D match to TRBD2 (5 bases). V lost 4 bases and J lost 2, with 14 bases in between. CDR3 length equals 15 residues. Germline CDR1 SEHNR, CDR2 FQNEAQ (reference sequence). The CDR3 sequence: CASSYGDRRQETQYF. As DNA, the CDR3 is TGTGCCAGCAGCTACGGCGACCGGAGGCAAGAGACCCAGTACTTC. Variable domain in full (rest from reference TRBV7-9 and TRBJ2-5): DTGVSQNPRHKITKRGQNVTFRCDPISEHNRLYWYRQTLGQGPEFLTYFQNEAQLEKSRLLSDRFSAERPKGSFSTLEIQRTEQGDSAMYLCASSYGDRRQETQYFGPGTRLLVL.

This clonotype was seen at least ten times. In DNA form, the CDR3 reads TGTGCCAGCAGCCAAGACGGTCGCGCTAGGGGGCCGGAAGAGCAGTACTTC. Amino acid sequence: CASSQDGRARGPEEQYF. The chain combines TRBV4-2 with TRBJ2-7, with TRBD1 matching over 7 bases. From germline, CDR1 is LGHNA and CDR2 YNFKEQ. CDR3 length equals 17 residues. With V trimmed by 0 bases and J by 7 bases, 15 bases remained unmatched.